The 16 T cell receptor beta chains below all came from one sample that was sequenced in a study of identifying expanded T cells in peripheral blood. Produced via immunoSEQ multiplex PCR; TCRdb's table is partial and in-frame only. Found here are around 56,000 clones, approximately 80% of them singletons; the top ten hold 17%. Sequencing used blood. The source of these receptors is a person aged 18 to 75 in good health.

The chain links TRBV9 to TRBJ1-2; D is undetermined. Germline V gene data show CDR1 as SGDLS and CDR2 as YYNGEE. CDR3 length: 17 amino acids. Between the trimmed V and J ends, which lost 1 base and 0 bases, there was a span of 16 bases. The CDR3 coding sequence is TGTGCCAGCAGCGTAAGCGTTCGGAACGGACCTAACTATGGCTACACCTTC. It yields the protein CASSVSVRNGPNYGYTF.

The rearrangement uses TRBV6-1 and TRBJ2-7; 9 nucleotides agree with TRBD2. CDR1 is MNHNS and CDR2 is SASEGT in the germline V gene. V shed 4 bases and J 3 bases; nucleotides not matched to a gene: 7. CDR3 length equals 15 residues. For the CDR3, the DNA is TGTGCCAGCAGTGGCGGACTAGCGTACTACTACGAGCAGTACTTC. This sequence encodes CASSGGLAYYYEQYF.

This chain links TRBV9 with TRBJ1-4; TRBD1 matches at 8 bases. Germline values: CDR1 SGDLS, CDR2 YYNGEE. The junction had 7 bases not matched to a gene; V was cut back by 2 bases and J by 7 bases. This CDR3 has 15 amino acids. The CDR3 is CASSVSGTGGEKLFF. The CDR3 bases are TGTGCCAGCAGCGTCTCCGGGACAGGAGGTGAAAAACTGTTTTTT.

This clone was seen just once. The chain carries TRBV19 and TRBJ2-1; 12 nucleotides match TRBD2. The germline V gene encodes CDR1 LNHDA and CDR2 SQIVND (reference sequence). This CDR3 is 15 amino acids long. The V gene end was trimmed by 6 bases and the J gene end by 7 bases; junction bases not matched to a gene: 7. CDR3: CASRTSGSGGNEQFF. The CDR3 region has the DNA TGTGCCAGTAGGACTAGCGGGAGTGGTGGGAATGAGCAGTTCTTC.

The chain carries TRBV9 and TRBJ2-1, with a possible D match to TRBD2 (5 bases). V lost 4 bases, J lost 5 bases, and 16 bases lay in between. This CDR3 has 15 amino acids. Germline values: CDR1 SGDLS, CDR2 YYNGEE. The CDR3 DNA is TGTGCCAGCAGCCCGACTCGGACTCCCCACAATGAGCAGTTCTTC. This gives the protein CASSPTRTPHNEQFF. The full variable domain, in which reference TRBV9 and TRBJ2-1 provide the parts outside the CDR3, is DSGVTQTPKHLITATGQRVTLRCSPRSGDLSVYWYQQSLDQGLQFLIQYYNGEERAKGNILERFSAQQFPDLHSELNLSSLELGDSALYFCASSPTRTPHNEQFFGPGTRLTVL.

J is TRBJ1-3 and V is TRBV5-1; tentative D call: TRBD1 (6 bases). The CDR3 covers 13 residues. Trimming left V 5 bases short and J 3 bases short, with 9 bases between. The germline gives CDR1 SGHRS, CDR2 YFSETQ. CDR3 sequence reads: CASSFRGGNTIYF. The DNA for the CDR3 is TGCGCCAGCAGTTTCAGGGGTGGAAACACCATATATTTT.

This chain connects TRBV18 to TRBJ2-7; TRBD1 is a possible D gene (6 bases). CDR1 and CDR2 from the germline V gene are KGHSH and LQKENI. With 3 bases removed from V and 5 bases from J, the gap between germline ends came to 14 bases. CDR3 length: 14 amino acids. The CDR3, as DNA: TGTGCCAGCTCACCGAGGACAGTTTTCCACGAGCAGTACTTC. It encodes CASSPRTVFHEQYF.

The chain couples TRBV4-1 to TRBJ2-3; D is undetermined. The germline V and J ends were trimmed by 5 bases and 6 bases, with 12 bases remaining between them. CDR1 and CDR2 from the germline V gene are MGHRA and YSYEKL. The CDR3 extends over 13 amino acids. CDR3: CASSILPRDTQYF. CDR3 coding DNA: TGCGCCAGCAGCATACTCCCGCGGGATACGCAGTATTTT.

The chain employs TRBV4-1 and TRBJ1-4; 7 nucleotides match TRBD1. CDR3 size: 16 residues. CDR1 MGHRA and CDR2 YSYEKL come from the germline V gene. V was clipped by 0 bases and J by 8 bases; unmatched bases: 9. In DNA, the CDR3 is TGCGCCAGCAGCCAAGATACGAACAGGGGCTTAGAAAAACTGTTTTTT. Translated: CASSQDTNRGLEKLFF.

The chain recombines TRBV6-6 with TRBJ2-2, with D uncertain. The CDR3 is made up of 15 amino acids. CDR1 MNHNY and CDR2 SVGAGI come from the germline V gene (reference sequence). With 5 bases removed from V and 3 bases from J, the gap between germline ends came to 13 bases. The chain's CDR3 is CASSARMEYTGELFF. Written as DNA, the CDR3 is TGTGCCAGCAGTGCCCGGATGGAGTACACCGGGGAGCTGTTTTTT.

The rearrangement uses TRBV30 and TRBJ2-1; a possible D gene is TRBD2 (5 bases). Trimming stripped 6 bases from V and 4 bases from J, with 19 bases between. CDR3 length equals 15 residues. Germline CDR1 reads GTSNPN; CDR2 reads SVGIG (reference sequence). CDR3 nucleotide sequence: TGTGCCTGCCCCGGCGGGCGAGGGAGATACAATGAGCAGTTCTTC. Protein product: CACPGGRGRYNEQFF.

The rearrangement links TRBV12-5 to TRBJ1-2; perhaps TRBD1 as D (5 bases). Trimming pared 2 bases from V and 3 bases from J, leaving 13 bases between. This CDR3 is built from 15 residues. Per germline, CDR1 LGHNT and CDR2 FRNRAP. The CDR3 loop is CASGLTGRPDYGYTF. The CDR3 nucleotides are TGTGCTAGTGGTTTGACGGGACGGCCTGACTATGGCTACACCTTC.

The chain combines TRBV7-3 with TRBJ2-1, with 10 bases lining up with TRBD1. The J segment lost 8 bases and the V segment lost 0 bases, leaving 4 bases of the junction unmatched. CDR1 SGHTA and CDR2 FQGTGA come from the germline V gene. CDR3 size: 15 residues. This chain's CDR3 is CASSLTRDRGHEQFF. Written as DNA, the CDR3 is TGTGCCAGCAGCTTAACGCGGGACAGGGGCCATGAGCAGTTCTTC.

The rearrangement links TRBV29-1 to TRBJ2-3, with unresolved D. CDR3 size: 13 residues. CDR1 and CDR2 (germline): SQVTM, ANQGSEA. Trimming removed 4 bases from V and 2 bases from J, with 10 bases in between. The chain's CDR3 is CSVVAQYTDTQYF. CDR3 DNA sequence: TGCAGCGTTGTGGCACAGTACACAGATACGCAGTATTTT.

The chain links TRBV18 to TRBJ1-1; D gene ambiguous. Germline V lookup: CDR1 KGHSH, CDR2 LQKENI. The CDR3 sequence is 14 residues long. V gave up 2 bases and J gave up 3 bases, with 10 bases separating them. In nucleotides, the CDR3 is TGTGCCAGCTCACCAATATTGCTTGACACTGAAGCTTTCTTT. This sequence encodes CASSPILLDTEAFF.

The rearrangement uses TRBV11-3 and TRBJ2-1, with 8 bases identical to TRBD2. Germline CDR1 reads SGHNT; CDR2 reads YENEEA. J gave up 5 bases and V 5 bases, and 11 bases lay outside the gene matches. CDR3 size: 16 residues. Here the CDR3 DNA reads TGTGCCAGCAGCCGCCCCTCGGGGGGGGCGCACAATGAGCAGTTCTTC. Protein sequence: CASSRPSGGAHNEQFF.